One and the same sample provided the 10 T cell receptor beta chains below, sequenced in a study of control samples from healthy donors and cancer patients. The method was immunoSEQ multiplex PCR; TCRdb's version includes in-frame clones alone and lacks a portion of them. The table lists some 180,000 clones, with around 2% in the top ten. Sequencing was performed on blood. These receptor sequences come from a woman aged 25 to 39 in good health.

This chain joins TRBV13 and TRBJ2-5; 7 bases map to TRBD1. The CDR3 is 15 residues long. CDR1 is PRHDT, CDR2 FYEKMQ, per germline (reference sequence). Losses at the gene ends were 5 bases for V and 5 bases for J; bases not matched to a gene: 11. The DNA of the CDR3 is TGTGCCAGCAGCCTACAGGGACAGTGGGAGGAGACCCAGTACTTC. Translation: CASSLQGQWEETQYF.

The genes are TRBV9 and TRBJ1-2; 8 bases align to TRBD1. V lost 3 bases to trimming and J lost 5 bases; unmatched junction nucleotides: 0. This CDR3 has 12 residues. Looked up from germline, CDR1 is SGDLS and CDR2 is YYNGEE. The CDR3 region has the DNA TGTGCCAGCAGCGGACAGGGGTATGGCTACACCTTC. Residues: CASSGQGYGYTF.

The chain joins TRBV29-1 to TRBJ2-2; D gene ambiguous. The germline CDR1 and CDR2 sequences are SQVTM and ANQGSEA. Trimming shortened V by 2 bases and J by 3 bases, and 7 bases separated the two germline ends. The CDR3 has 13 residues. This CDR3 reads CSVEPRYTGELFF. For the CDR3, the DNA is TGCAGCGTTGAACCTCGGTACACCGGGGAGCTGTTTTTT.

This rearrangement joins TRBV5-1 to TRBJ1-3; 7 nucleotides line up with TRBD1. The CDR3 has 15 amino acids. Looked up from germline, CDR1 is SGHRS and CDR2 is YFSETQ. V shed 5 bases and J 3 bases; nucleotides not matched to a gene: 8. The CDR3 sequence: CASSPGRGHGNTIYF. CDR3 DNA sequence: TGCGCCAGCAGTCCAGGGAGGGGGCATGGAAACACCATATATTTT.

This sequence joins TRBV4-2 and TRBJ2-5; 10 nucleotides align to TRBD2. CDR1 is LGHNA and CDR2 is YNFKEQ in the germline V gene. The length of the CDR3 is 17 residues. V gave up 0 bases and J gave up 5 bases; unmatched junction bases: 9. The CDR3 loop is CASSQETAGGPGETQYF. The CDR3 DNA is TGTGCCAGCAGCCAAGAAACAGCGGGGGGGCCGGGGGAGACCCAGTACTTC.

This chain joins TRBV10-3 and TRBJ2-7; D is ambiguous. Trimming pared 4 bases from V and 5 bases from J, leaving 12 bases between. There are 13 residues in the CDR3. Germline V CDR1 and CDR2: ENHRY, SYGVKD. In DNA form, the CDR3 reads TGTGCCATCAGTGCCAGAGAAGGCGACGAGCAGTACTTC. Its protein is CAISAREGDEQYF.

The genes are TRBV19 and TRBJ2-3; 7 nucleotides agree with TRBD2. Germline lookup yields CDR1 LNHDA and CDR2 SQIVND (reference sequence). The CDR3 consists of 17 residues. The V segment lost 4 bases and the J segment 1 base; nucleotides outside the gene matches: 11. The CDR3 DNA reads TGTGCCAGTAGTACCTTCGGGGAGGGTCTCCGCACAGATACGCAGTATTTT. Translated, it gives CASSTFGEGLRTDTQYF.

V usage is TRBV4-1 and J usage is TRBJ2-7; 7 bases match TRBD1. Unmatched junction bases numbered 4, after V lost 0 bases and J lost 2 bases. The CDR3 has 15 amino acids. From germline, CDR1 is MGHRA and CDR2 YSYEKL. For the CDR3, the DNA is TGCGCCAGCAGCCAAGATAGAACAGGGGCCTACGAGCAGTACTTC. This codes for CASSQDRTGAYEQYF.

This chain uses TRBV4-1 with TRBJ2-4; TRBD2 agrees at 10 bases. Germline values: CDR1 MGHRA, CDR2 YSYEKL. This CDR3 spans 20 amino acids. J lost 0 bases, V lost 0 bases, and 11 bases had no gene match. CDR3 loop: CASSQDLASGGLKAKNIQYF. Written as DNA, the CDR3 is TGCGCCAGCAGCCAAGATTTGGCTAGCGGGGGCCTCAAAGCCAAAAACATTCAGTACTTC.

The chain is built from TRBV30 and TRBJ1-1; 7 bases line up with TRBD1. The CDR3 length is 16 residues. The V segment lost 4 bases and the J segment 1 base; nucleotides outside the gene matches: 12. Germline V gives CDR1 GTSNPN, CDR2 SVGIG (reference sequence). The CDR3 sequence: CAWNRQGGGKNTEAFF. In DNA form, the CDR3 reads TGTGCCTGGAATCGACAGGGAGGTGGAAAGAACACTGAAGCTTTCTTT.